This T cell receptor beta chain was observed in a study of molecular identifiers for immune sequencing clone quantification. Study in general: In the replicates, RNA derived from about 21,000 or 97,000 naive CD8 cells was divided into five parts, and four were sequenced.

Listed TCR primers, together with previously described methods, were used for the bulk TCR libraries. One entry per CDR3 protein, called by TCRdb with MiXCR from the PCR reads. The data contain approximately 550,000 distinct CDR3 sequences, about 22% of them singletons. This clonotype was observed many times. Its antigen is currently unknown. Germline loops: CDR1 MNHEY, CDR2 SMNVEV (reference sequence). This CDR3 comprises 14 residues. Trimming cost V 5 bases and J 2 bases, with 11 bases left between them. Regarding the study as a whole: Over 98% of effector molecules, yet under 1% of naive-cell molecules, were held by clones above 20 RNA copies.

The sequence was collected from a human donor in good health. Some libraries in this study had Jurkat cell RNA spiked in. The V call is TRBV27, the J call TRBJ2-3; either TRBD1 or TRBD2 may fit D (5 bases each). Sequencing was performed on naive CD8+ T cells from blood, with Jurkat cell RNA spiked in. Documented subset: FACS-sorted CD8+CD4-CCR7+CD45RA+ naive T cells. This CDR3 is CASSPGTTTDTQYF. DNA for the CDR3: TGTGCCAGCAGTCCAGGGACCACCACAGATACGCAGTATTTT.